The 6 T cell receptor beta chains below come from one sample, sequenced in a study of lymphopenia after photon versus proton radiotherapy. Method: immunoSEQ multiplex PCR; TCRdb's copy keeps in-frame clones and lacks some. The table includes about 50,000 clones, 83% detected once. Here the sequenced sample was peripheral blood, taken from a patient treated with photon-based radiotherapy. The source is a man aged 45-60 years with gastric cancer.

The chain combines TRBV19 with TRBJ2-3; D may be TRBD2 (6 bases). The ends were cut back, 3 bases at V and 4 bases at J, with 17 bases in the middle. The CDR3 loop spans 16 amino acids. Germline loops: CDR1 LNHDA, CDR2 SQIVND (reference sequence). CDR3 in DNA: TGTGCCAGTAGTATCCAGCGGGTCCCACTCGCAGATACGCAGTATTTT. It yields the protein CASSIQRVPLADTQYF.

The genes are TRBV28 and TRBJ1-2; 7 bases fit TRBD1. This CDR3 has 14 residues. CDR1 is MDHEN, CDR2 SYDVKM, per germline. The trim removed 3 bases at V and 8 bases at J, leaving 9 bases unmatched. CDR3 in DNA: TGTGCCAGCAGTTTTGCAAGGGGGCGATTGGGCTACACCTTC. It translates to CASSFARGRLGYTF.

The chain uses TRBV2 and TRBJ2-7; TRBD1 matches 8 bases. There are 12 residues in the CDR3. Germline V gene data show CDR1 as SNHLY and CDR2 as FYNNEI. The trim removed 7 bases at V and 3 bases at J, leaving 2 bases unmatched. DNA for the CDR3: TGTGCCAGCACCGGGACAGGCTACGAGCAGTACTTC. Translated, it gives CASTGTGYEQYF.

This chain joins TRBV10-3 and TRBJ2-4; 14 bases are shared with TRBD2. Germline V CDR1 and CDR2: ENHRY, SYGVKD. V was pared by 0 bases and J by 3 bases, with 4 bases of the junction left unmatched. The CDR3 sequence is 18 residues long. The CDR3 reads CAISESGLAGAHKNIQYF. The CDR3 coding sequence is TGTGCCATCAGTGAGTCGGGACTAGCGGGAGCGCACAAAAACATTCAGTACTTC.

V gene TRBV12-5 combines with J gene TRBJ2-6; the D gene is possibly TRBD2 (5 bases). This CDR3 contains 18 residues. Germline-derived CDR1 and CDR2 are LGHNT and FRNRAP. Trimming pared 0 bases from V and 2 bases from J, leaving 14 bases between. CDR3 protein: CASGLVRSGNPGANVLTF. CDR3 nucleotides: TGTGCTAGTGGTTTGGTACGATCGGGGAATCCTGGGGCCAACGTCCTGACTTTC. Looking up the rest from reference TRBV12-5 and TRBJ2-6 gives the full variable domain: DARVTQTPRHKVTEMGQEVTMRCQPILGHNTVFWYRQTMMQGLELLAYFRNRAPLDDSGMPKDRFSAEMPDATLATLKIQPSEPRDSAVYFCASGLVRSGNPGANVLTFGAGSRLTVL.

This chain joins TRBV28 and TRBJ1-4, with TRBD1 identical over 8 bases. CDR1 is MDHEN, CDR2 SYDVKM, per germline. There are 14 residues in the CDR3. V lost 6 bases to trimming and J lost 7 bases; unmatched junction nucleotides: 7. The CDR3 DNA follows: TGTGCCAGCAGCCCTCAGGGGGCGGTTGAAAAACTGTTTTTT. Translated: CASSPQGAVEKLFF.